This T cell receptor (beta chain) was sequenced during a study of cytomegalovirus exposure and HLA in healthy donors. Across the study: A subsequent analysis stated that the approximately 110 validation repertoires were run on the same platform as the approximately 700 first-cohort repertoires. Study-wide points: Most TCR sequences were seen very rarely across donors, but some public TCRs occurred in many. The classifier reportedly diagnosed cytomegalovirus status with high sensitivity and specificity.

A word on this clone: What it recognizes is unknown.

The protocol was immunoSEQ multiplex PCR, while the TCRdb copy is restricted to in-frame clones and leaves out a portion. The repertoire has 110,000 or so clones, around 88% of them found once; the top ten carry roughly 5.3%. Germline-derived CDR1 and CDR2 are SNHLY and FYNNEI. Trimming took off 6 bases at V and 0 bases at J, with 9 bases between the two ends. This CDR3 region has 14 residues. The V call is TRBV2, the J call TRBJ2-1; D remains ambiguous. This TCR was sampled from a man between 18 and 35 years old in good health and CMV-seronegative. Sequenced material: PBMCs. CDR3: CASRALSSYNEQFF. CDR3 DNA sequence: TGTGCCAGCAGAGCCCTGAGCTCCTACAATGAGCAGTTCTTC. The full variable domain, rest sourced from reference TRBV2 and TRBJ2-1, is EPEVTQTPSHQVTQMGQEVILRCVPISNHLYFYWYRQILGQKVEFLVSFYNNEISEKSEIFDDQFSVERPDGSNFTLKIRSTKLEDSAMYFCASRALSSYNEQFFGPGTRLTVL.